The source of this TCR beta chain is a study of T cell repertoires in aging, cancer and after chemotherapy. Rearranged V-D-J TRB sequences were amplified with a mixed TRB-A/B primer pool. TCRdb recomputed calls from the multiplex PCR reads with MiXCR, one row per CDR3 protein. The sample includes about 11,000 distinct CDR3 sequences, almost 30% of them seen just once. TCR beta rearrangements were amplified from peripheral blood genomic DNA. Germline values: CDR1 LNHNV, CDR2 YYDKDF (reference sequence). The CDR3 is 11 residues long. With 10 bases removed from V and 4 bases from J, the gap between germline ends came to 10 bases.

This clonotype originated in a human donor in good health. Sequenced input: blood. The V gene is TRBV15, the J gene TRBJ2-5; the D gene is possibly TRBD2 (5 bases). CDR3 nucleotides: TGTGCCATAGAGGGCGGAGAGACCCAGTACTTC. It yields the protein CAIEGGETQYF.